This T cell receptor beta chain was found in a study of cytomegalovirus exposure and HLA in healthy donors. This clone appeared a few times. The PCR ran on 60 Vbeta and 13 Jbeta primers. Clones were read by immunoSEQ multiplex PCR, and TCRdb kept only the in-frame ones, dropping some. The sample contains about 100,000 clones, approximately 79% of which appear only once. Germline V gene lookup returns CDR1 SGHRS and CDR2 YFSETQ. The J segment lost 6 bases and the V segment lost 0 bases, leaving 21 bases of the junction unmatched. This CDR3 spans 21 amino acids. The TCR originated in a woman in her forties in good health and CMV-seropositive. Material: PBMCs. The V gene is TRBV5-1, the J gene TRBJ2-1; 10 nucleotides align to TRBD2. The CDR3 coding sequence is TGCGCCAGCAGCTTGGCCGGACAACAATTAATAGCGGGGGGCCCTACCAATGAGCAGTTCTTC. Translation: CASSLAGQQLIAGGPTNEQFF.